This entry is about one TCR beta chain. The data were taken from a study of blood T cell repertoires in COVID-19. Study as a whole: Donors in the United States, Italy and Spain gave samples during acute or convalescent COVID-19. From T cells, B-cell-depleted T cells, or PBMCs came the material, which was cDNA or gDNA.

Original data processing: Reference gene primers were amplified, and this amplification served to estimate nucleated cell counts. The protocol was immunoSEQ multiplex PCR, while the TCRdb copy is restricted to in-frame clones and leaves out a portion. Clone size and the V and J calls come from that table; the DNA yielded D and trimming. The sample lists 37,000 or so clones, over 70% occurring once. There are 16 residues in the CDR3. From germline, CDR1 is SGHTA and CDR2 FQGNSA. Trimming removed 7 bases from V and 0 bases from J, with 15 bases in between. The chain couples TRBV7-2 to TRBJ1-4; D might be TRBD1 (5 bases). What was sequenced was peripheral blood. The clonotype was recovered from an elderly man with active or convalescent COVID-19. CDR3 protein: CASNQRRGATNEKLFF. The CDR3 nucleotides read TGTGCCAGCAACCAAAGGCGGGGCGCAACTAATGAAAAACTGTTTTTT.